The TCR beta chain described here comes from a study of CD8+ T cells in alopecia areata. General study points: When scalp samples are sequenced, resident alphabeta T cells of normal skin are also captured. More clonal than normal scalp was lesional scalp, particularly alopecia totalis/universalis.

The sample's treatment: oral pan-JAK inhibitor, 5-10 mg twice daily. Lesional scalp tissue (obtained by punch biopsy) and peripheral blood were collected from alopecia areata patients. Details on this clone: What it binds is unknown.

cDNA serving as the sequencing template came from extracted, reverse transcribed RNA. Sequenced by immunoSEQ multiplex PCR; TCRdb stores in-frame clones only, minus some. The repertoire has approximately 200,000 clones, roughly three fifths of them found once; the top ten carry 3.3%. Trimming took 4 bases from V and 9 from J; bases not matched to a gene: 13. CDR1 is SNHLY and CDR2 is FYNNEI in the germline V gene. CDR3 size: 15 residues. The sample was CD4+ T cells sorted from blood, taken at week 4, from a patient treated with tofacitinib. The rearrangement links TRBV2 to TRBJ2-7; 9 nucleotides match TRBD2. This TCR was recovered from a human donor with alopecia areata. The CDR3 region is CASSGALAGPGGQYF. DNA for the CDR3: TGTGCCAGCAGTGGGGCTCTAGCGGGACCCGGGGGGCAGTACTTC.